The 13 T cell receptor beta chains given below trace back to one sample, sequenced in a study of blood T cell repertoires in COVID-19. Produced via immunoSEQ multiplex PCR; TCRdb's table is partial and in-frame only. Here the sample spans approximately 350,000 clones, 87% being singletons. Sequencing input: peripheral blood. These TCRs come from a woman aged 50 to 60 with COVID-19, enrolled during active disease.

The chain combines TRBV5-1 with TRBJ2-2, with 12 nucleotides matching TRBD2. The CDR3 consists of 16 residues. The V gene's germline CDR1 is SGHRS and CDR2 YFSETQ. Unmatched junction bases numbered 7, after V lost 4 bases and J lost 6 bases. CDR3 amino acids: CASSPSLAGGPGELFF. CDR3 DNA: TGCGCCAGCAGCCCGTCGCTAGCGGGAGGGCCCGGGGAGCTGTTTTTT.

This clone has only a few counts. The rearrangement uses TRBV5-5 and TRBJ2-7; D possibly corresponds to TRBD2 (6 bases). The germline V gene has CDR1 SGHKS and CDR2 YYEKEE (reference sequence). This CDR3 has 13 residues. The V and J ends lost 4 bases and 6 bases respectively, with 14 bases between them. The CDR3 loop is CASSLTSVPEQYF. The CDR3 DNA reads TGTGCCAGCAGCCTGACTAGTGTCCCCGAGCAGTACTTC. Combining the CDR3 with reference TRBV5-5 and TRBJ2-7 gives the whole variable domain DAGVTQSPTHLIKTRGQQVTLRCSPISGHKSVSWYQQVLGQGPQFIFQYYEKEERGRGNFPDRFSARQFPNYSSELNVNALLLGDSALYLCASSLTSVPEQYFGPGTRLTVT.

This chain uses TRBV7-9 with TRBJ1-3, with D tentatively TRBD1 (6 bases). Per the germline V gene, CDR1 is SEHNR and CDR2 is FQNEAQ (reference sequence). The CDR3 spans 16 residues. Trimming cost V 8 bases and J 0 bases, with 17 bases left between them. CDR3 protein: CASPQPGQSSGNTIYF. For the CDR3, the DNA is TGTGCCAGCCCCCAACCCGGACAGAGCTCTGGAAACACCATATATTTT.

The rearrangement uses TRBV2 and TRBJ2-2; 8 bases are shared with TRBD2. The CDR3 runs 14 residues. Germline CDR1 SNHLY, CDR2 FYNNEI. Losses at the gene ends were 9 bases for V and 4 bases for J; bases not matched to a gene: 7. The CDR3 loop is CARSGRRGTGELFF. The CDR3 DNA reads as TGTGCCAGAAGCGGGAGACGCGGCACCGGGGAGCTGTTTTTT.

With respect to this clone: The sample carries other DNA sequences with the same CDR3. This chain uses TRBV4-3 with TRBJ2-1; 11 bases are a match to TRBD2. The CDR3 is 16 residues long. Looked up from germline, CDR1 is LGHNA and CDR2 is YSLEER. Germline trimming cut 1 base from V and 7 bases from J; bases unmatched to any gene: 6. Here the CDR3 DNA reads TGCGCCAGCAGCCAAGGGACTAGCGGGCGCTATAATGAGCAGTTCTTC. This sequence encodes CASSQGTSGRYNEQFF.

The chain carries TRBV5-1 and TRBJ1-5, with a tentative D call TRBD1 (6 bases). Germline V gene sequence: CDR1 SGHRS, CDR2 YFSETQ. V gave up 0 bases and J gave up 0 bases, with 10 bases separating them. This CDR3 has 16 amino acids. CDR3 amino acids: CASSLETGHSNQPQHF. The DNA for the CDR3 is TGCGCCAGCAGCTTGGAGACAGGCCATAGCAATCAGCCCCAGCATTTT. Looking up the rest from reference TRBV5-1 and TRBJ1-5 gives the full variable domain: KAGVTQTPRYLIKTRGQQVTLSCSPISGHRSVSWYQQTPGQGLQFLFEYFSETQRNKGNFPGRFSGRQFSNSRSEMNVSTLELGDSALYLCASSLETGHSNQPQHFGDGTRLSIL.

The rearrangement joins TRBV7-8 to TRBJ2-4; 8 bases match TRBD1. The V segment lost 2 bases and the J segment 0 bases; nucleotides outside the gene matches: 6. The CDR3 loop spans 17 amino acids. Germline CDR1 reads SGHVS; CDR2 reads FQNEAQ. DNA for the CDR3: TGTGCCAGCAGCTTACGGACAGGGCCCCTAGCCAAAAACATTCAGTACTTC. Amino acids: CASSLRTGPLAKNIQYF.

V is TRBV5-1 and J is TRBJ1-1; D not certain. CDR1 SGHRS and CDR2 YFSETQ come from the germline V gene. The CDR3 extends over 16 amino acids. Trimming removed 4 bases from V and 1 base from J, with 17 bases in between. The CDR3, as DNA: TGCGCCAGCAGCACTTCGGGAGCCTACGAGAACACTGAAGCTTTCTTT. The encoded protein is CASSTSGAYENTEAFF. Variable domain in full (rest from reference TRBV5-1 and TRBJ1-1): KAGVTQTPRYLIKTRGQQVTLSCSPISGHRSVSWYQQTPGQGLQFLFEYFSETQRNKGNFPGRFSGRQFSNSRSEMNVSTLELGDSALYLCASSTSGAYENTEAFFGQGTRLTVV.

The V call is TRBV6-5, the J call TRBJ1-2; no reliable D call. The CDR3 length is 15 residues. Germline CDR1 reads MNHEY; CDR2 reads SVGAGI. The V and J ends lost 6 bases and 0 bases respectively, with 14 bases between them. CDR3 bases: TGTGCCAGCAGACGAGACAACCGTTCTAACTATGGCTACACCTTC. It encodes CASRRDNRSNYGYTF.

This chain links TRBV24-1 with TRBJ1-2; D not certain. Trimming pared 7 bases from V and 5 bases from J, leaving 10 bases between. The CDR3 has 12 amino acids. Per the germline V gene, CDR1 is KGHDR and CDR2 is SFDVKD. The CDR3 bases are TGTGCCACCAGGCCAGGTAAGTATGGCTACACCTTC. This encodes CATRPGKYGYTF.

The chain employs TRBV10-3 and TRBJ1-2; 10 bases fit TRBD1. The CDR3 consists of 16 residues. Germline loops: CDR1 ENHRY, CDR2 SYGVKD. V gave up 6 bases and J gave up 7 bases; unmatched junction bases: 14. The CDR3 coding sequence is TGTGCCATCAGGCTAACCGCGACAGGGGGCCCTCCTGGCTACACCTTC. This sequence encodes CAIRLTATGGPPGYTF.

This clone was observed a handful of times. A junction boundary mismatches the germline segment, possibly from a read error. The chain couples TRBV11-2 to TRBJ2-1; 8 bases align to TRBD2. Germline V lookup: CDR1 SGHAT, CDR2 FQNNGV. The CDR3 covers 15 residues. CDR3 in amino acids: CASTLSGSSYNEQFF. As DNA, the CDR3 is TGTGCCAGCACCTTAAGCGGGAGCTCCTACAATGAGCAGTTCTTC.

The gene calls are TRBV5-1 and TRBJ1-1, with unresolved D. Germline assignment: CDR1 SGHRS and CDR2 YFSETQ. Deletions cut 4 bases from V and 0 bases from J, with 13 bases between. There are 15 residues in the CDR3. The CDR3 region has the DNA TGCGCCAGCAGCGGCAAGACACTCATGAACACTGAAGCTTTCTTT. Its translation is CASSGKTLMNTEAFF.